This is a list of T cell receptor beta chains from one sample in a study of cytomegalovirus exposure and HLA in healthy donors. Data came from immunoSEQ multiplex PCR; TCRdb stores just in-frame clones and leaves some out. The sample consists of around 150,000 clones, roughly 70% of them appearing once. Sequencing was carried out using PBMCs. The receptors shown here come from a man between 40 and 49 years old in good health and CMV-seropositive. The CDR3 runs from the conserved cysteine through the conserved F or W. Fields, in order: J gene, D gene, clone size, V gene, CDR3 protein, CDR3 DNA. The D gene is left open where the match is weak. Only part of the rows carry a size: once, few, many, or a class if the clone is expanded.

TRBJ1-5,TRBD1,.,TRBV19,CASSSGQGALHNQPQHF,TGTGCCAGTAGCTCCGGACAGGGGGCCCTCCATAATCAGCCCCAGCATTTT
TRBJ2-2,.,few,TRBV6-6,CASSHGQNTGELFF,TGTGCCAGCAGTCACGGACAGAACACCGGGGAGCTGTTTTTT
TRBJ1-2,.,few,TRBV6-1,CASSGFRAADYGYTF,TGTGCCAGCAGTGGGTTCAGGGCCGCCGACTATGGCTACACCTTC
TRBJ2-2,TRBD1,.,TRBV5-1,CASSLAGGPGELFF,TGCGCCAGCAGCTTGGCAGGGGGCCCCGGGGAGCTGTTTTTT
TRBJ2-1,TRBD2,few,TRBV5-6,CASSLFGEGGKYNEQFF,TGTGCCAGCAGCTTGTTTGGGGAGGGAGGGAAATACAATGAGCAGTTCTTC
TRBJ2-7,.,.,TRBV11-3,CASSLGQGKKQYF,TGTGCCAGCAGCTTAGGCCAGGGTAAGAAGCAGTACTTC
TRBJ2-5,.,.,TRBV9,CASSVGNRDETQYF,TGTGCCAGCAGCGTAGGGAACAGGGACGAGACCCAGTACTTC
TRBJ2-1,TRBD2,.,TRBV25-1,CASSERGLADYNEQFF,TGTGCCAGCAGTGAGCGGGGACTAGCGGACTACAATGAGCAGTTCTTC
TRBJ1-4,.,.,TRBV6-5,CATRTDSSTNEKLFF,TGTGCCACCAGAACAGACAGCTCAACTAATGAAAAACTGTTTTTT
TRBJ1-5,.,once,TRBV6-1,CASSRQTNQPQHF,TGTGCCAGCAGTCGACAGACGAATCAGCCCCAGCATTTT
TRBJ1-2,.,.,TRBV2,CASRRGGDGYTF,TGTGCCAGCAGGAGGGGGGGGGATGGCTACACCTTC
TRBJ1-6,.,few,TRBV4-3,CASSPEGLGNSPLHF,TGCGCCAGCAGCCCGGAGGGGCTGGGTAATTCACCCCTCCACTTT
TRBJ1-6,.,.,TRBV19,CASSRAGDNSPLHF,TGTGCCAGTAGTAGGGCAGGGGATAATTCACCCCTCCACTTT
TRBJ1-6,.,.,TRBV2,CASSDRENSPLHF,TGTGCCAGCAGTGACAGGGAAAATTCACCCCTCCACTTT
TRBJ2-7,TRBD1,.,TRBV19,CASSLTGGYEQYF,TGTGCCAGTAGTCTAACAGGGGGCTACGAGCAGTACTTC
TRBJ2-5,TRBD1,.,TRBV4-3,CASSTRTGPGETQYF,TGCGCCAGCAGCACCCGGACAGGACCTGGGGAGACCCAGTACTTC
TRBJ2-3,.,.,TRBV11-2,CASSVTGPITDTQYF,TGTGCCAGCAGCGTTACAGGGCCCATCACAGATACGCAGTATTTT
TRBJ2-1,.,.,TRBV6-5,CASIGGTEQFF,TGTGCCAGCATCGGTGGTACTGAGCAGTTCTTC
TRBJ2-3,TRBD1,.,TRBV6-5,CASSPGQTFRDTQYF,TGTGCCAGCAGCCCGGGACAGACCTTCCGAGATACGCAGTATTTT
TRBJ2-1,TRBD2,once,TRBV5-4,CASSSGLAGVYNEQFF,TGTGCCAGCAGCTCCGGACTAGCGGGGGTCTACAATGAGCAGTTCTTC
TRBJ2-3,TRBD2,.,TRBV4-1,CATSSGILDTQYF,TGCGCCACCTCTAGCGGGATTTTAGATACGCAGTATTTT
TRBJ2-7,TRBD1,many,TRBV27,CASRPTGGANNEQYF,TGTGCCAGCAGGCCGACAGGGGGTGCTAACAACGAGCAGTACTTC
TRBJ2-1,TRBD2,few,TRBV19,CASSLAGGPLNEQFF,TGTGCCAGTAGCCTAGCGGGGGGGCCCCTCAATGAGCAGTTCTTC
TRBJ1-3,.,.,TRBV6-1,CATDDSTGNTIYF,TGTGCCACTGACGACTCTACTGGAAACACCATATATTTT
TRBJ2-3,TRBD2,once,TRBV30,CAWSVLLASGGPVTQYF,TGTGCCTGGAGTGTACTTTTGGCTAGCGGGGGGCCGGTTACGCAGTATTTT
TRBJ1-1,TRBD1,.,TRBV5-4,CASGSTGGKNTEAFF,TGTGCCAGCGGCTCCACAGGGGGCAAGAACACTGAAGCTTTCTTT
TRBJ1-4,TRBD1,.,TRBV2,CASSEVDRENEKLFF,TGTGCCAGCAGTGAAGTGGACAGGGAGAATGAAAAACTGTTTTTT